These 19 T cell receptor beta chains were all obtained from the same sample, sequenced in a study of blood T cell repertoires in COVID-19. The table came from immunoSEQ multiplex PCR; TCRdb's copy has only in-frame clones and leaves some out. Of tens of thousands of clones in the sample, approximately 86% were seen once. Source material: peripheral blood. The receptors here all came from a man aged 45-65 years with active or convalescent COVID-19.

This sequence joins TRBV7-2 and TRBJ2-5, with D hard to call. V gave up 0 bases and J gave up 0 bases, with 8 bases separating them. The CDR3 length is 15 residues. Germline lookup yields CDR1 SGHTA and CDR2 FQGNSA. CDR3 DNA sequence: TGTGCCAGCAGCTTAGCGCTCCAGAACCAAGAGACCCAGTACTTC. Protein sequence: CASSLALQNQETQYF.

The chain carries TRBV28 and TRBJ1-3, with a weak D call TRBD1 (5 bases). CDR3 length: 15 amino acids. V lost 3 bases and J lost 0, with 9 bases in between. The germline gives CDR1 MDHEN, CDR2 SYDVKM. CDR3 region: CASSFTGGSGNTIYF. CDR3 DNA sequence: TGTGCCAGCAGTTTTACGGGGGGCTCTGGAAACACCATATATTTT.

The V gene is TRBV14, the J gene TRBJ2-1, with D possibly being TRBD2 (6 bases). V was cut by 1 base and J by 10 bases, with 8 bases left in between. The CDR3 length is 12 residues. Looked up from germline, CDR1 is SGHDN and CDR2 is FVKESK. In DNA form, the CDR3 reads TGTGCCAGCAGCCAAGGGGAGGAAGAGCAGTTCTTC. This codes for CASSQGEEEQFF.

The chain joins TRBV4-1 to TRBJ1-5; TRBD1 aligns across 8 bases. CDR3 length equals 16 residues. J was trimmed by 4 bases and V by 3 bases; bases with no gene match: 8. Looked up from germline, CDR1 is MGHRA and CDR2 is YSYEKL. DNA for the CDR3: TGCGCCAGCAGCCACCCGGACAGGGCACCAAATCAGCCCCAGCATTTT. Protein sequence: CASSHPDRAPNQPQHF.

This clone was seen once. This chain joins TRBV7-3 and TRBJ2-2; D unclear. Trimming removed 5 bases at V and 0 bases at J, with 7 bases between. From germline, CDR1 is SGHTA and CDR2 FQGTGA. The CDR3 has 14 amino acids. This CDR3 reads CASSPQANTGELFF. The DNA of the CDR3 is TGTGCCAGCAGCCCCCAGGCGAACACCGGGGAGCTGTTTTTT.

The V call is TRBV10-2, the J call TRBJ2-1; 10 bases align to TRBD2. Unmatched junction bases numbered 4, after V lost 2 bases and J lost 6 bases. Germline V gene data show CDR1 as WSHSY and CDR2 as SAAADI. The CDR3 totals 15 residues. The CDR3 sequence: CASSETSGTANEQFF. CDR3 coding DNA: TGCGCCAGCAGTGAGACTAGCGGGACCGCCAATGAGCAGTTCTTC.

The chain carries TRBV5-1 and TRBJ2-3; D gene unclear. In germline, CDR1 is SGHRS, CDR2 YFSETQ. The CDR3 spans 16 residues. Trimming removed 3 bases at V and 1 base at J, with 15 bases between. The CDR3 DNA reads TGCGCCAGCAGCTCATGGGCTTCAACACGCACAGATACGCAGTATTTT. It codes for CASSSWASTRTDTQYF.

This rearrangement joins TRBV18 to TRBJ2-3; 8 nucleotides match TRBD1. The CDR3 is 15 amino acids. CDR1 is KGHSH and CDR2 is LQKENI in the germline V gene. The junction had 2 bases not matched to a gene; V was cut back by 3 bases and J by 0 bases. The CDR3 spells CASSPRTGSTDTQYF. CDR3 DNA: TGTGCCAGCTCACCTAGGACAGGGAGCACAGATACGCAGTATTTT.

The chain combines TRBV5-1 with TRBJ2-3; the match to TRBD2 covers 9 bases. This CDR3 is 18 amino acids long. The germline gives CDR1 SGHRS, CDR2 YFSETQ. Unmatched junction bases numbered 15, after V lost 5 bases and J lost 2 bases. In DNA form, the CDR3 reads TGCGCCAGCAGTCTTCCGCGGGAGGGGTCCAGGCACACAGATACGCAGTATTTT. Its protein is CASSLPREGSRHTDTQYF.

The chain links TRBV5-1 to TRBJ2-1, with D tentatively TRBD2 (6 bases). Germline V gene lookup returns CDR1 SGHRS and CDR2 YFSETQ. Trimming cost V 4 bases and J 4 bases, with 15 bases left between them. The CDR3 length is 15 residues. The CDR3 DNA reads TGCGCCAGCAGCCCGCTCTGGGGGGTTTACAATGAGCAGTTCTTC. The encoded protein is CASSPLWGVYNEQFF.

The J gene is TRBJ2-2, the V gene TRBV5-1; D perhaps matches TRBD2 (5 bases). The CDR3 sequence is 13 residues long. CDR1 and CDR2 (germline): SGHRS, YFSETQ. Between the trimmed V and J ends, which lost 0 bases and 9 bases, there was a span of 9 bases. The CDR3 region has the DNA TGCGCCAGCAGCTTGGAGCTAGCACGGGAGCTGTTTTTT. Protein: CASSLELARELFF.

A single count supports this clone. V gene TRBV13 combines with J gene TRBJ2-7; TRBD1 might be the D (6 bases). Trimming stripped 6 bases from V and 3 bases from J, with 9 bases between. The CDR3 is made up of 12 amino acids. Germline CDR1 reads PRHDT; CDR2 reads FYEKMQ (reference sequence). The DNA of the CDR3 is TGTGCCAGCAGTCAACAGGGCTACGAGCAGTACTTC. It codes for CASSQQGYEQYF.

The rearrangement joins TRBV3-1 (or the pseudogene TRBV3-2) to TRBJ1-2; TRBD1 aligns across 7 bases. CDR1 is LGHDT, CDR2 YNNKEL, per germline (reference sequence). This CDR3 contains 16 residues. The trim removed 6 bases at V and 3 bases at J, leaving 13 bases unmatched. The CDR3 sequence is CASRRMGQSKYYGYTF. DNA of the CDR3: TGTGCCAGCAGGAGAATGGGACAGTCGAAGTACTATGGCTACACCTTC.

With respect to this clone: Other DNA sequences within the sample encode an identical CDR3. The CDR3 sequence: CASSPRTSGVTGELFF. CDR3 DNA sequence: TGCGCCAGCAGCCCTCGGACTAGCGGGGTCACCGGGGAGCTGTTTTTT. The chain couples TRBV5-1 to TRBJ2-2, with TRBD2 matching over 12 bases. Germline V gene sequence: CDR1 SGHRS, CDR2 YFSETQ. The trim removed 4 bases at V and 4 bases at J, leaving 5 bases unmatched. The CDR3 spans 16 residues. Full variable domain (missing parts from reference TRBV5-1 and TRBJ2-2): KAGVTQTPRYLIKTRGQQVTLSCSPISGHRSVSWYQQTPGQGLQFLFEYFSETQRNKGNFPGRFSGRQFSNSRSEMNVSTLELGDSALYLCASSPRTSGVTGELFFGEGSRLTVL.

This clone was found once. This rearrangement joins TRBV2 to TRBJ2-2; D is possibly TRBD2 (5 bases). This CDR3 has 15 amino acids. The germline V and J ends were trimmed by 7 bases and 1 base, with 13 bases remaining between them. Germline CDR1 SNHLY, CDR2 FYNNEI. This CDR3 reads CASTPDRENTGELFF. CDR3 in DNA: TGTGCCAGCACGCCGGACCGGGAGAACACCGGGGAGCTGTTTTTT.

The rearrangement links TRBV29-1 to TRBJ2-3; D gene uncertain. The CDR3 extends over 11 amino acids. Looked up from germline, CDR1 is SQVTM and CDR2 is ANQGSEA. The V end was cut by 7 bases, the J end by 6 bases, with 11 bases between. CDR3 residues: CSASFADTQYF. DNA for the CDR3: TGCAGCGCAAGCTTCGCGGATACGCAGTATTTT.

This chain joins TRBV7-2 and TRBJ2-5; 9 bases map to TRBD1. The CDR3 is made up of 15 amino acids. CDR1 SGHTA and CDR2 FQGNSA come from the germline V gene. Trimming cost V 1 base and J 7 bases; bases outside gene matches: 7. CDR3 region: CASSLEGTGTRTQYF. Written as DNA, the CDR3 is TGTGCCAGCAGCTTAGAAGGGACAGGGACGCGGACCCAGTACTTC.

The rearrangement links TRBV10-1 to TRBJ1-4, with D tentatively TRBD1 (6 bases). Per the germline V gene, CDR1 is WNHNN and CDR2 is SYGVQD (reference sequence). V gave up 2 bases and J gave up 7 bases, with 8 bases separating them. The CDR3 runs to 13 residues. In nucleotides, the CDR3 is TGCGCCAGCAGTGAGACGGACAGTGAAAAACTGTTTTTT. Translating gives CASSETDSEKLFF.

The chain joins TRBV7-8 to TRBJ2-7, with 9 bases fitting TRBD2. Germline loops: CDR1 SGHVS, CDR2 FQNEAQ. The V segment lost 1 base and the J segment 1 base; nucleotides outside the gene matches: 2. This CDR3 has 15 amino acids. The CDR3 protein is CASSLELAGSYEQYF. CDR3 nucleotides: TGTGCCAGCAGCTTAGAACTAGCGGGTTCCTACGAGCAGTACTTC.